The source of this TCR beta chain is a study of blood T cell repertoires in COVID-19. Study details: The United States, Italy and Spain supplied acute and convalescent COVID-19 samples. In each case, the material was cDNA or gDNA derived from T cells, B-cell-depleted T cells, or PBMCs.

Methods used by the authors: Using reference gene primer amplification, nucleated cell counts were estimated. Data came from immunoSEQ multiplex PCR; TCRdb stores just in-frame clones and leaves some out. Clonal size and the V and J genes are those of that table, whereas D and trimming came from the DNA. This table holds 45,000 to 60,000 clones, around 80% found once. Germline V gene data show CDR1 as SGHRS and CDR2 as YFSETQ. The CDR3 loop spans 14 amino acids. V lost 4 bases to trimming and J lost 7 bases; unmatched junction nucleotides: 5. The V gene is TRBV5-1, the J gene TRBJ1-5; TRBD1 agrees at 10 bases. Sequencing input: peripheral blood. This clonotype was sampled from a woman of 80 years or more with acute or convalescent COVID-19. The CDR3 region is CASSPGQGKQPQHF. CDR3 nucleotide sequence: TGCGCCAGCAGCCCGGGACAGGGGAAACAGCCCCAGCATTTT.